Following are 32 T cell receptor beta chains from one sample sequenced in a study of monozygotic twins with inflammatory bowel disease. TCRdb reprocessed the 5' RACE reads; each CDR3 protein has one entry and no DNA is given. In total, the table holds around 380,000 distinct CDR3 sequences. Sequencing input: blood. These TCRs come from a human donor with ulcerative colitis or Crohn's disease, or a healthy co-twin of an affected twin (not recorded which).

The chain recombines TRBV6-1 with TRBJ1-2; TCRdb returns TRBD1, unconfirmable since there is no DNA. The CDR3 loop spans 15 amino acids. CDR1 MNHNS and CDR2 SASEGT come from the germline V gene. The CDR3 is CASSNPPQGSYGYTF.

The V gene is TRBV7-9, the J gene TRBJ2-1; the TCRdb call, TRBD2, lacks DNA for checking. The CDR3 contains 16 residues. CDR1 is SEHNR, CDR2 FQNEAQ, per germline (reference sequence). The CDR3 here is CASSLEAGALYNEQFF. The complete variable domain, with remaining parts taken from reference TRBV7-9 and TRBJ2-1, reads DTGVSQNPRHKITKRGQNVTFRCDPISEHNRLYWYRQTLGQGPEFLTYFQNEAQLEKSRLLSDRFSAERPKGSFSTLEIQRTEQGDSAMYLCASSLEAGALYNEQFFGPGTRLTVL.

The chain recombines TRBV11-2 with TRBJ1-1. This CDR3 is 12 amino acids long. CDR1 and CDR2 (germline): SGHAT, FQNNGV. The CDR3 loop is CASSLDAREAFF.

The gene calls are TRBV7-9 and TRBJ1-1. Germline V lookup: CDR1 SEHNR, CDR2 FQNEAQ (reference sequence). The CDR3 extends over 14 amino acids. The CDR3 here is CASSAPTANTEAFF. Complete variable domain (other parts from reference TRBV7-9 and TRBJ1-1): DTGVSQNPRHKITKRGQNVTFRCDPISEHNRLYWYRQTLGQGPEFLTYFQNEAQLEKSRLLSDRFSAERPKGSFSTLEIQRTEQGDSAMYLCASSAPTANTEAFFGQGTRLTVV.

The rearrangement links TRBV6-5 to TRBJ2-7; as DNA is missing, the TRBD1 call by TCRdb cannot be tested. There are 13 residues in the CDR3. Germline CDR1 and CDR2: MNHEY and SVGAGI. The CDR3 loop reads CALGKGGRYEQYF.

V and J are TRBV9 and TRBJ2-1; TCRdb reports TRBD2, a call that lacks DNA to check it against. The CDR3 consists of 14 residues. The V gene's germline CDR1 is SGDLS and CDR2 YYNGEE. This chain's CDR3 is CASSVASAGGREFF.

The rearrangement uses TRBV12-3 or TRBV12-4 and TRBJ2-5; TCRdb returns TRBD2, unconfirmable since there is no DNA. CDR3 size: 14 residues. The CDR3 protein is CASSRSGSTETQYF.

The chain carries TRBV3-1 and TRBJ2-5. The CDR3 is 12 amino acids. Germline CDR1 reads LGHDT; CDR2 reads YNNKEL (reference sequence). CDR3 region: CASSQQTETQYF.

This chain joins TRBV12-3 or TRBV12-4 and TRBJ2-7; the D call from TCRdb, TRBD2, cannot be confirmed without DNA. The CDR3 is made up of 16 amino acids. This CDR3 reads CASSLDSGLARYEQYF.

The rearrangement links TRBV7-2 to TRBJ2-4; the D call from TCRdb, TRBD1, cannot be confirmed without DNA. The CDR3 contains 16 residues. Germline values: CDR1 SGHTA, CDR2 FQGNSA. The CDR3 sequence is CASSSGAGHGPAFQYF. The complete variable domain, with remaining parts taken from reference TRBV7-2 and TRBJ2-4, reads GAGVSQSPSNKVTEKGKDVELRCDPISGHTALYWYRQSLGQGLEFLIYFQGNSAPDKSGLPSDRFSAERTGGSVSTLTIQRTQQEDSAVYLCASSSGAGHGPAFQYFGAGTRLSVL.

The chain recombines TRBV3-1 with TRBJ2-1; there is no DNA to check the TCRdb D call of TRBD2. Germline CDR1 is LGHDT and CDR2 is YNNKEL (reference sequence). The CDR3 has 16 amino acids. CDR3 protein: CASSQYRTSGTNEQFF.

The J gene is TRBJ2-3, the V gene TRBV5-1; the TCRdb D gene call, TRBD1, has no DNA to confirm it. The CDR3 is 14 amino acids. In germline, CDR1 is SGHRS, CDR2 YFSETQ. CDR3 region: CASTPGTNTDTQYF.

The V call is TRBV5-1, the J call TRBJ1-1. The CDR3 is made up of 12 amino acids. Germline V lookup: CDR1 SGHRS, CDR2 YFSETQ. The CDR3 reads CASSYLLGEAFF.

This chain links TRBV5-4 with TRBJ2-7; TCRdb picks TRBD1, but there is no DNA to check that call. There are 16 residues in the CDR3. Germline CDR1 is SGHNT and CDR2 is YYREEE (reference sequence). The CDR3 protein is CASSLSGQGNSYEQYF.

The chain employs TRBV5-5 and TRBJ1-2; TCRdb proposes TRBD1, but this gene call is untestable without DNA. The germline CDR1 and CDR2 sequences are SGHKS and YYEKEE (reference sequence). The CDR3 spans 16 residues. The CDR3 loop reads CASSLVPGLANYGYTF.

The J gene is TRBJ1-2, the V gene TRBV20-1; the D call of TRBD1 rests on TCRdb alone, since no DNA is present to check it. Germline assignment: CDR1 DFQATT and CDR2 SNEGSKA (reference sequence). This CDR3 has 15 residues. CDR3 residues: CSARIRDRGVYGYTF.

V and J are TRBV4-1 and TRBJ2-1; lacking DNA, the TRBD2 call made by TCRdb goes unchecked. The germline gives CDR1 MGHRA, CDR2 YSYEKL. The CDR3 is 16 amino acids. CDR3 loop: CASSQGSAGDGNEQFF.

This chain uses TRBV2 with TRBJ1-1. Looked up from germline, CDR1 is SNHLY and CDR2 is FYNNEI. The CDR3 length is 14 residues. CDR3: CASINRGRGTEAFF.

CDR3: CSAQDTGELFF. J is TRBJ2-2 and V is TRBV20-1. This CDR3 is 11 amino acids long. The germline CDR1 and CDR2 sequences are DFQATT and SNEGSKA (reference sequence).

The genes are TRBV4-1 and TRBJ1-2; TCRdb indicates TRBD1, and absent DNA this call remains unverified. The CDR3 loop spans 14 amino acids. In germline, CDR1 is MGHRA, CDR2 YSYEKL. The CDR3 region is CASSQDGGRYGYTF.

V usage is TRBV4-1 and J usage is TRBJ2-3; TCRdb proposes TRBD2, but this gene call is untestable without DNA. Germline V gene sequence: CDR1 MGHRA, CDR2 YSYEKL. CDR3 size: 15 residues. The CDR3: CASSQDGGEGDTQYF.

The gene calls are TRBV27 and TRBJ1-1; the D call of TRBD1 rests on TCRdb alone, since no DNA is present to check it. The germline V gene has CDR1 MNHEY and CDR2 SMNVEV (reference sequence). CDR3 length: 16 residues. The chain's CDR3 is CASSRGQFLQNTEAFF.

The chain links TRBV29-1 to TRBJ2-2; TCRdb picks TRBD2, but there is no DNA to check that call. Germline assignment: CDR1 SQVTM and CDR2 ANQGSEA. The CDR3 covers 14 residues. CDR3 sequence reads: CSVAAGHFTGELFF.

V is TRBV28 and J is TRBJ1-4; the TCRdb D gene call, TRBD1, has no DNA to confirm it. The CDR3 consists of 15 residues. Germline V gene sequence: CDR1 MDHEN, CDR2 SYDVKM. The chain's CDR3 is CASSLLAGDGEKLFF.

This sequence joins TRBV20-1 and TRBJ2-3; as DNA is missing, the TRBD1 call by TCRdb cannot be tested. Per the germline V gene, CDR1 is DFQATT and CDR2 is SNEGSKA (reference sequence). The CDR3 totals 15 residues. The CDR3 here is CSARGGQHPPDTQYF.

J is TRBJ2-4 and V is TRBV11-2; TCRdb picks TRBD1, but there is no DNA to check that call. The CDR3 covers 14 residues. CDR1 and CDR2 (germline): SGHAT, FQNNGV. CDR3 loop: CASSLALYGGIQYF.

The rearrangement links TRBV28 to TRBJ2-5; TCRdb proposes TRBD1, but this gene call is untestable without DNA. Per germline, CDR1 MDHEN and CDR2 SYDVKM. This CDR3 is built from 13 residues. The CDR3 protein is CASSPTGSETQYF. Drawing the rest from reference TRBV28 and TRBJ2-5, the complete variable domain is DVKVTQSSRYLVKRTGEKVFLECVQDMDHENMFWYRQDPGLGLRLIYFSYDVKMKEKGDIPEGYSVSREKKERFSLILESASTNQTSMYLCASSPTGSETQYFGPGTRLLVL.

This chain links TRBV28 with TRBJ1-6; the TRBD1 assignment by TCRdb is unverifiable without DNA. The length of the CDR3 is 17 residues. The germline CDR1 and CDR2 sequences are MDHEN and SYDVKM. CDR3 protein: CASSGGTGLSYNSPLHF.

The V and J genes are TRBV5-1 and TRBJ2-3; TCRdb returns TRBD2, unconfirmable since there is no DNA. The CDR3 has 17 amino acids. Germline-derived CDR1 and CDR2 are SGHRS and YFSETQ. The CDR3 sequence: CASSLAGGEGPADTQYF.

CDR3 region: CASRPGQGRFTDTQYF. The chain is built from TRBV6-5 and TRBJ2-3; without DNA, the TCRdb call of TRBD1 cannot be checked. CDR3 size: 16 residues. The germline CDR1 and CDR2 sequences are MNHEY and SVGAGI.

V usage is TRBV6-1 and J usage is TRBJ2-2. This CDR3 is built from 14 residues. In germline, CDR1 is MNHNS, CDR2 SASEGT. The CDR3 loop is CASSELIRTGELFF.

The chain recombines TRBV10-3 with TRBJ2-3; TCRdb calls TRBD1, which cannot be checked without DNA. Germline assignment: CDR1 ENHRY and CDR2 SYGVKD. CDR3 length: 14 amino acids. CDR3 residues: CAIGREGRTDTQYF.